The rows below give T cell receptor beta chains drawn from one sample of a study of early T cells in non-severe SARS-CoV-2 infection. TCRdb re-called the 5' RACE reads through MiXCR, storing one row per CDR3 protein. The sample has 55,000 to 70,000 distinct CDR3 sequences, 9.5% to 15% seen once; the top ten hold more than 1.5%. The sequenced material came from whole blood. The origin of the receptors is an adult who was a healthcare worker with PCR-confirmed SARS-CoV-2 infection or an uninfected control (not recorded which). The CDR3 runs from the conserved cysteine through the conserved F or W. D genes are given only for firm matches. Size values are once, few and many counts, or a class for expanded clones, and some rows have none.

TRBJ2-1	TRBV11-3	-	-	CASSLGGFGNEQFF	TGTGCCAGCAGCTTGGGGGGATTTGGCAATGAGCAGTTCTTC
TRBJ2-1	TRBV6-1	-	many	CASSEGPAQSYNEQFF	TGTGCCAGCAGTGAAGGGCCAGCGCAGTCCTACAATGAGCAGTTCTTC
TRBJ2-3	TRBV7-2	TRBD2	-	CASSSAGGTDTQYF	TGTGCCAGCAGCTCAGCGGGAGGAACAGATACGCAGTATTTT
TRBJ1-2	TRBV7-9	-	-	CASSWGGSPTEGYTF	TGTGCCAGCAGCTGGGGAGGGTCCCCTACGGAGGGCTACACCTTC
TRBJ2-1	TRBV12-3/TRBV12-4	TRBD2	many	CASIPLGGGANNEQFF	TGTGCCAGCATACCGCTGGGCGGGGGGGCCAACAATGAGCAGTTCTTC
TRBJ2-5	TRBV11-2	TRBD2	many	CASSLGSSGQETQYF	TGTGCCAGCAGCTTAGGCTCTAGCGGCCAAGAGACCCAGTACTTC
TRBJ2-7	TRBV7-9	TRBD2	many	CASSPLGGGEQYF	TGTGCCAGCAGCCCCCTCGGGGGGGGCGAGCAGTACTTC
TRBJ1-3	TRBV29-1	-	many	CSVDPTGSGNTIYF	TGCAGCGTTGACCCGACAGGCTCTGGAAACACCATATATTTT
TRBJ2-7	TRBV11-2	TRBD1	few	CASSLNSGTGRTYEQYF	TGTGCCAGCAGCTTAAACTCCGGGACAGGGAGGACCTACGAGCAGTACTTC
TRBJ2-6	TRBV2	TRBD2	many	CASSEGGTGANVLTF	TGTGCCAGCAGTGAGGGAGGGACCGGGGCCAACGTCCTGACTTTC
TRBJ1-5	TRBV7-9	-	few	CASSSRTDSNQPQHF	TGTGCCAGCAGCTCGCGGACGGACAGCAATCAGCCCCAGCATTTT